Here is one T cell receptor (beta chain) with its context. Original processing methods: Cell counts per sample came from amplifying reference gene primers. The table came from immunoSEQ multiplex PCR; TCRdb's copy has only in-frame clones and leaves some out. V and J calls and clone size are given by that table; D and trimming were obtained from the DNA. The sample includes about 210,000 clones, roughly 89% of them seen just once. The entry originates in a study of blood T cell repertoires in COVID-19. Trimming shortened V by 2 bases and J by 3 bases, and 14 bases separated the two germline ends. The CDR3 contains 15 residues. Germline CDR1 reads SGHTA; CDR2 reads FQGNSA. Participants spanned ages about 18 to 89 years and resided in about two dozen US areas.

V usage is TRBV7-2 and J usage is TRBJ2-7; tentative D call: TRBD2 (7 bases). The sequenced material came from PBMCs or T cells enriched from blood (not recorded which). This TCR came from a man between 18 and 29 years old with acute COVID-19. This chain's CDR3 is CASSLQIGGDYEQYF. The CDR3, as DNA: TGTGCCAGCAGCTTACAAATAGGGGGGGACTACGAGCAGTACTTC. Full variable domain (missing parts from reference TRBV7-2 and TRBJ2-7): GAGVSQSPSNKVTEKGKDVELRCDPISGHTALYWYRQSLGQGLEFLIYFQGNSAPDKSGLPSDRFSAERTGGSVSTLTIQRTQQEDSAVYLCASSLQIGGDYEQYFGPGTRLTVT.